This is a list of T cell receptor beta chains from one sample in a study of beta chain features in type 1 diabetes. Using immunoSEQ multiplex PCR, the repertoire was profiled, and TCRdb retains in-frame clones only, with some absent. This table holds roughly 500,000 clones, about 10% found once. Sequenced material: naive CD4+ T cells from blood. Source of these receptors: a woman under 30 in good health. The CDR3 runs from the conserved cysteine through the conserved F or W. The order of the fields is V gene, J gene, D gene, clone size, CDR3 protein, CDR3 DNA. A D gene is named only where the DNA matches it firmly. Where a row states a size, it is once, few, many or the class of an expanded clone; other rows omit it.

V gene: TRBV7-6; J gene: TRBJ1-4; D gene: .; clone size: .; CDR3 protein: CASSLARGEKLFF; CDR3 DNA: TGTGCCAGCAGCTTAGCGCGCGGGGAAAAACTGTTTTTT
V gene: TRBV7-9; J gene: TRBJ2-7; D gene: .; clone size: many; CDR3 protein: CASSRTYEQYF; CDR3 DNA: TGTGCCAGCAGCCGGACCTACGAGCAGTACTTC
V gene: TRBV27; J gene: TRBJ2-5; D gene: TRBD1; clone size: few; CDR3 protein: CASSLVGQGETQYF; CDR3 DNA: TGTGCCAGCAGTTTAGTCGGACAGGGAGAGACCCAGTACTTC
V gene: TRBV7-9; J gene: TRBJ2-7; D gene: .; clone size: few; CDR3 protein: CASSENPPSYEQYF; CDR3 DNA: TGTGCCAGCAGCGAAAATCCCCCCTCGTACGAGCAGTACTTC
V gene: TRBV11-3; J gene: TRBJ2-7; D gene: .; clone size: few; CDR3 protein: CASSTREGKGSYEQYF; CDR3 DNA: TGTGCCAGCAGCACCCGTGAGGGTAAAGGCTCCTACGAGCAGTACTTC
V gene: TRBV7-2; J gene: TRBJ1-2; D gene: .; clone size: .; CDR3 protein: CASSFQAGPYGYTF; CDR3 DNA: TGTGCCAGCAGCTTCCAGGCAGGGCCTTATGGCTACACCTTC
V gene: TRBV4-3; J gene: TRBJ1-2; D gene: .; clone size: few; CDR3 protein: CASSQGRQLLYGYTF; CDR3 DNA: TGCGCCAGCAGCCAAGGGCGGCAGCTTCTCTATGGCTACACCTTC
V gene: TRBV30; J gene: TRBJ2-3; D gene: .; clone size: .; CDR3 protein: CAWREVDTQYF; CDR3 DNA: TGTGCCTGGAGGGAAGTAGATACGCAGTATTTT
V gene: TRBV4-2; J gene: TRBJ1-6; D gene: TRBD1; clone size: .; CDR3 protein: CASRRDSDNSPLHF; CDR3 DNA: TGTGCCAGCAGACGGGACAGTGATAATTCACCCCTCCACTTT
V gene: TRBV19; J gene: TRBJ2-5; D gene: .; clone size: few; CDR3 protein: CASSINQETQYF; CDR3 DNA: TGTGCCAGTAGTATAAACCAAGAGACCCAGTACTTC
V gene: TRBV4-1; J gene: TRBJ2-3; D gene: TRBD2; clone size: few; CDR3 protein: CASSQIAGPRTDTQYF; CDR3 DNA: TGCGCCAGCAGCCAAATAGCGGGCCCCCGCACAGATACGCAGTATTTT